This entry is about one T cell receptor beta chain. Its antigen is currently unknown. This entry is derived from a study of cytomegalovirus exposure and HLA in healthy donors. The study, taken as a whole, reports: An analysis was carried out at a later point. It showed that HLA-associated TCR beta chains were more clonally expanded than equally common non-associated chains. Association with HLA alleles at 0.05 false discovery rate was found for 16,951 TCR beta sequences in a later analysis. An observed cluster of highly shared sequence variants was recorded as a likely sequencing artifact. Three chains linked to CMV were shown in vitro to be specific for CMV antigens.

V shed 6 bases and J 1 base; nucleotides not matched to a gene: 7. Germline V gives CDR1 ENHRY, CDR2 SYGVKD. The CDR3 contains 15 residues. The PCR was carried out with 60 Vbeta primers and 13 Jbeta primers. Profiled with immunoSEQ multiplex PCR; TCRdb holds only in-frame clones, not every one. This sample has some 130,000 clones, with around 77% found just once. The clonotype was recovered from a man younger than 45 in good health and CMV-seronegative. The source material was PBMCs. The chain recombines TRBV10-3 with TRBJ2-7, with TRBD1 matching over 9 bases. The CDR3 nucleotides read TGTGCCATCAGGACTCCGGGACAGGGATCCTACGAGCAGTACTTC. It is translated as CAIRTPGQGSYEQYF.